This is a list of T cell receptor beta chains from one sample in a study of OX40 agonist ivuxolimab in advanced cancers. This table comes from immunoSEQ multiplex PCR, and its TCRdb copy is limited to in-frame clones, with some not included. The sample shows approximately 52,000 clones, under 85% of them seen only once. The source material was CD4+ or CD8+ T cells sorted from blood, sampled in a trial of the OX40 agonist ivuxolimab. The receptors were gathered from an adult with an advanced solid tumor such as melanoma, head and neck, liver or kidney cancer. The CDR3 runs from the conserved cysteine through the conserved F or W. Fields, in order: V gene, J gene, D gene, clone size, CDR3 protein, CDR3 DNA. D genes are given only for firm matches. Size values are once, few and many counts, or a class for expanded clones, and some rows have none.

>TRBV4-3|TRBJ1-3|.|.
CASSQDRLTAISGNTIYF
TGCGCCAGCAGCCAAGATCGTCTTACGGCTATCTCTGGAAACACCATATATTTT
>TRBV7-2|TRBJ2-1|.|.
CASSQPGGIALYNEQFF
TGTGCCAGCTCTCAACCCGGAGGAATTGCCCTTTACAATGAGCAGTTCTTC
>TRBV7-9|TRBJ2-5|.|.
CASSLFPPGTQYF
TGTGCCAGCAGCTTATTTCCCCCTGGGACCCAGTACTTC
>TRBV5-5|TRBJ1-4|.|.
CASSLSSRYEKLFF
TGTGCCAGCAGCTTGTCCTCTAGGTATGAAAAACTGTTTTTT
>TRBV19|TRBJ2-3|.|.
CASSEVSTDTQYF
TGTGCCAGTAGCGAAGTAAGCACAGATACGCAGTATTTT
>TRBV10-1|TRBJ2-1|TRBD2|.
CASSESGGDEQFF
TGCGCCAGCAGTGAGTCGGGAGGGGATGAGCAGTTCTTC
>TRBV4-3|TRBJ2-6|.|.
CASSQSPGISSSGANVLTF
TGCGCCAGCAGCCAAAGCCCAGGGATTTCCTCCTCTGGGGCCAACGTCCTGACTTTC
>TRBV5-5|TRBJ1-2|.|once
CASSLQDSRSNYGYTF
TGTGCCAGCAGCCTACAGGACAGCCGCTCTAACTATGGCTACACCTTC
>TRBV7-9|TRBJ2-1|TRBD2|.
CASRGLAGVSSYNEQFF
TGTGCCAGCAGGGGACTAGCGGGGGTAAGCTCCTACAATGAGCAGTTCTTC
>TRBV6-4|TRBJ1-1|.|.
CASSLQGDTEAFF
TGTGCCAGCAGCCTACAGGGTGACACTGAAGCTTTCTTT
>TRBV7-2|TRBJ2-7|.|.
CASSLGRRSSYEQYF
TGTGCCAGCAGCTTAGGACGGAGGAGCTCCTACGAGCAGTACTTC
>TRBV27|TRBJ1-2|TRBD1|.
CASTPGGATYGYTF
TGTGCCAGCACCCCAGGGGGGGCGACCTATGGCTACACCTTC
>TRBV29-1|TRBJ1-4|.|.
CSVLTNDNEKLFF
TGCAGCGTCCTGACAAACGATAATGAAAAACTGTTTTTT
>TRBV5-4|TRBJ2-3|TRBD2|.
CASSLGRGLSSTDTQYF
TGTGCCAGCAGCTTGGGGCGGGGGTTATCTAGCACAGATACGCAGTATTTT
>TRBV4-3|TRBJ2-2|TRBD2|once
CASSQVSGGALTGELFF
TGCGCCAGCAGCCAAGTTAGCGGGGGGGCCCTCACCGGGGAGCTGTTTTTT
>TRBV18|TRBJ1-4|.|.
CASSPAGWGWNEKLFF
TGTGCCAGCTCACCCGCCGGGTGGGGGTGGAATGAAAAACTGTTTTTT
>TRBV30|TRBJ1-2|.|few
CAWSEGGSGYTF
TGTGCCTGGAGTGAGGGGGGGAGTGGCTACACCTTC
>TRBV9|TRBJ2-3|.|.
CASSPRQGGIGTDTQYF
TGTGCCAGCAGCCCCCGACAGGGAGGAATTGGCACAGATACGCAGTATTTT
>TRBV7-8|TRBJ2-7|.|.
CASSLVPDRIYEQYF
TGTGCCAGCAGCTTAGTCCCGGACAGAATATACGAGCAGTACTTC
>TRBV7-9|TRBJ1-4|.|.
CASSLGGQDEKLFF
TGTGCCAGCAGCTTAGGGGGACAAGATGAAAAACTGTTTTTT
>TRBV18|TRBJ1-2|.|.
CASSPIERGSYGYTF
TGTGCCAGCTCACCAATTGAGAGGGGGTCTTATGGCTACACCTTC
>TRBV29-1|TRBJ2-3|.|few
CSVEESPPDTQYF
TGCAGCGTTGAAGAGTCCCCCCCAGATACGCAGTATTTT
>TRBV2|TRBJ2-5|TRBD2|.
CASSSGGFQETQYF
TGTGCCAGCAGTAGCGGGGGTTTCCAAGAGACCCAGTACTTC
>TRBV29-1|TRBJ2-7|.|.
CSAGRIGSYEQYF
TGCAGCGCTGGAAGGATTGGGTCCTACGAGCAGTACTTC